The rows below give T cell receptor beta chains drawn from one sample of a study of siplizumab effects on memory and regulatory T cells. The protocol was immunoSEQ multiplex PCR, while the TCRdb copy is restricted to in-frame clones and leaves out a portion. The table lists 110,000 or so clones, approximately 94% of them singletons. The specimen sequenced was CD4+ T cells sorted from blood. These receptors were obtained from a human donor in good health. The CDR3 runs from the conserved cysteine through the conserved F or W. D genes are given only for firm matches. A row's size may be missing; if present it is once, few, many or a size class.

V gene	D gene	clone size	J gene	CDR3 DNA	CDR3 protein
TRBV11-3	TRBD2	NA	TRBJ2-1	TGTGCCAGCAGCTTAGGCGGGAGTTTACTCAATGAGCAGTTCTTC	CASSLGGSLLNEQFF
TRBV7-2	NA	once	TRBJ2-2	TGTGCCAGCAGCTTTCGAGGGGCGCAGGGGGAGCTGTTTTTT	CASSFRGAQGELFF
TRBV27	NA	NA	TRBJ2-1	TGTGCCAGCAGTTTAGGGACGTTCTCCTACAATGAGCAGTTCTTC	CASSLGTFSYNEQFF
TRBV19	NA	NA	TRBJ1-5	TGTGCCAGTAGTATAGGGAGGGGGGGACAGCCCCAGCATTTT	CASSIGRGGQPQHF
TRBV6-5	TRBD2	NA	TRBJ2-1	TGTGCCAGCACCGTCGGGACTAGCGGGGTCAATGAGCAGTTCTTC	CASTVGTSGVNEQFF
TRBV30	TRBD1	NA	TRBJ1-4	TGTGCCTGGAGTACCAGGGGGAGAGGGGAAAAACTGTTTTTT	CAWSTRGRGEKLFF
TRBV6-1	NA	NA	TRBJ1-2	TGTGCCAGCAGTCTCTCAGGAGCCCTCTATGGCTACACCTTC	CASSLSGALYGYTF
TRBV27	NA	NA	TRBJ1-5	TGTGCCAGCAGTTTTTCCACGGGCAATCAGCCCCGGCATTTT	CASSFSTGNQPRHF
TRBV29-1	NA	once	TRBJ2-2	TGCAGCGTTGGGACGGGGAACACCGGGGAGCTGTTTTTT	CSVGTGNTGELFF
TRBV11-2	TRBD2	NA	TRBJ2-3	TGTGCCAGCAGCTTTCGGACTAGCGGGTTGGATACGCAGTATTTT	CASSFRTSGLDTQYF
TRBV11-3	TRBD1	NA	TRBJ2-2	TGTGCCAGCAGCTCGACAGGGGAAGGGGGCGGGGAGCTGTTTTTT	CASSSTGEGGGELFF
TRBV18	NA	NA	TRBJ1-5	TGTGCCAGCTCGACGGACAGAAATCAGCCCCAGCATTTT	CASSTDRNQPQHF
TRBV19	NA	NA	TRBJ1-5	TGTGCCAGTAGTATTGGCCACAATCAGCCCCAGCATTTT	CASSIGHNQPQHF
TRBV30	NA	NA	TRBJ1-1	TGTGCCTGGAGTGTAGGAGGAAGGACTGAAGCTTTCTTT	CAWSVGGRTEAFF
TRBV5-1	NA	NA	TRBJ2-7	TGCGCCAGCAGCTTGGCGGCAGGGACGGGCTCCTACGAGCAGTACTTC	CASSLAAGTGSYEQYF
TRBV19	TRBD2	NA	TRBJ2-2	TGTGCCAGTAGTCTACTAGCGGGAGGAGGCACCGGGGAGCTGTTTTTT	CASSLLAGGGTGELFF
TRBV18	NA	NA	TRBJ1-1	TGTGCCAGCTCACCACAGGGAACCGTGAACACTGAAGCTTTCTTT	CASSPQGTVNTEAFF
TRBV27	NA	NA	TRBJ1-2	TGTGCCAGCAGTTTATCCCCGGGCTATGGCTACACCTTC	CASSLSPGYGYTF
TRBV18	TRBD1	NA	TRBJ1-3	TGTGCCAGCTCACCACGGGGACAGGATTCCACCATATATTTT	CASSPRGQDSTIYF
TRBV7-3	NA	NA	TRBJ2-3	TGTGCCAGCAGCTTAAGGGGTGGCGGGTCTAGCACAGATACGCAGTATTTT	CASSLRGGGSSTDTQYF
TRBV25-1	NA	NA	TRBJ1-2	TGTGCCAGCAGTGGGGGAGGCAGGGGAGGTCGGGCCTATGGCTACACCTTC	CASSGGGRGGRAYGYTF
TRBV7-9	NA	NA	TRBJ2-5	TGTGCCAGCAGCTTACGGGGGGCGGACCAAGAGACCCAGTACTTC	CASSLRGADQETQYF
TRBV7-3	TRBD1	NA	TRBJ2-6	TGTGCCAGCAGTCAAGAGACAGGGGGCGTCCCGGGGGCCAACGTCCTGACTTTC	CASSQETGGVPGANVLTF
TRBV7-2	NA	NA	TRBJ2-1	TGTGCCAGCAGCTTAGATAGCGGATTACGAGTCGGCAATGAGCAGTTCTTC	CASSLDSGLRVGNEQFF
TRBV14	TRBD2	NA	TRBJ2-3	TGTGCCAGCAGCCAAGATTGGGGACTAGCGGGAGATACGCAGTATTTT	CASSQDWGLAGDTQYF
TRBV29-1	NA	NA	TRBJ1-1	TGCAGCGCCATGACACATATGAACACTGAAGCTTTCTTT	CSAMTHMNTEAFF
TRBV9	NA	NA	TRBJ2-1	TGTGCCAGCAGCGTAGGCGGGAACGCCTACAATGAGCAGTTCTTC	CASSVGGNAYNEQFF
TRBV4-3	NA	NA	TRBJ2-7	TGCGCCAGCAGCCAAACGGGCTTGGGAGCCGAGCAGTACTTC	CASSQTGLGAEQYF
TRBV5-1	NA	NA	TRBJ2-7	TGCGCCAGCAGCTTGGGTCCTCGACAATCCTACGAGCAGTACTTC	CASSLGPRQSYEQYF
TRBV29-1	NA	few	TRBJ1-1	TGCAGCGCAGGGACGGGGATGAACACTGAAGCTTTCTTT	CSAGTGMNTEAFF
TRBV19	NA	NA	TRBJ2-1	TGTGCCAGTATCGCTCTCGGGGCAGGCACTGGCCGACCCTCCTACAATGAGCAGTTCTTC	CASIALGAGTGRPSYNEQFF
TRBV21-1	NA	NA	TRBJ2-1	TGTGCCAGCAGCAAAGCGCTACGGGGACTAGGACTAGCGGACTACAATGAGCAGTTCTTC	CASSKALRGLGLADYNEQFF
TRBV6-7	NA	few	TRBJ1-5	TGTGCCAGCAGTTACTCTAGCAATCAGCCCCAGCATTTT	CASSYSSNQPQHF
TRBV7-6	NA	once	TRBJ2-7	TGTGCCAGCAGCGCGCTCGGACTGAACGAGCAGTACTTC	CASSALGLNEQYF
TRBV5-4	TRBD2	NA	TRBJ2-3	TGTGCCAGCAGCTCAGCCGCTAGCGGGAGGGAGAGTACGCAGTATTTT	CASSSAASGRESTQYF
TRBV10-1	NA	NA	TRBJ2-7	TGCGCCACCACCACCAGGGGTGCCTACGAGCAGTACTTC	CATTTRGAYEQYF
TRBV6-5	NA	NA	TRBJ2-3	TGTGCCAGCAGTTACTCGTTGGAGCTAGATACGCAGTATTTT	CASSYSLELDTQYF
TRBV5-1	NA	NA	TRBJ2-1	TGCGCCAGCAGCTTAAATAGCAATGAGCAGTTCTTC	CASSLNSNEQFF
TRBV5-1	NA	NA	TRBJ2-2	TGCGCCAGCAGCCTCGTGTTAGGGACCGGGGAGCTGTTTTTT	CASSLVLGTGELFF
TRBV2	NA	NA	TRBJ1-4	TGTGCCAGCAGCCCATCAGGAGGAAATGAAAAACTGTTTTTT	CASSPSGGNEKLFF
TRBV5-1	TRBD1	NA	TRBJ2-7	TGCGCCAGCAGCTTGGGACAGGGGACTGGGGAGCAGTACTTC	CASSLGQGTGEQYF
TRBV6-5	NA	NA	TRBJ1-1	TGTGCCAGCACCGGAGGTTGGGCCACTGAAGCTTTCTTT	CASTGGWATEAFF
TRBV12-5	TRBD2	NA	TRBJ2-1	TGTGCTAGTGGTTCTGGACTAGCGTATTACAATGAGCAGTTCTTC	CASGSGLAYYNEQFF
TRBV12-5	NA	NA	TRBJ1-1	TGTGCTAGTGGTTTGGCCCCTCTTGGCAGCATGAACACTGAAGCTTTCTTT	CASGLAPLGSMNTEAFF
TRBV29-1	NA	NA	TRBJ1-1	TGCAGCGTTGACAGGGGGAACACTGAAGCTTTCTTT	CSVDRGNTEAFF
TRBV4-2	NA	NA	TRBJ2-1	TGTGCCAGCAGCCAAGAGGGCTCTACGAACAATGAGCAGTTCTTC	CASSQEGSTNNEQFF
TRBV11-2	NA	NA	TRBJ2-1	TGTGCCAGCAGCCGAATAACGGGCTCCTACAATGAGCAGTTCTTC	CASSRITGSYNEQFF
TRBV5-4	NA	NA	TRBJ1-4	TGTGCCAGCAGCTTGTATGGGTCTGAAAAACTGTTTTTT	CASSLYGSEKLFF
TRBV7-9	TRBD2	NA	TRBJ2-1	TGTGCCAGCAGCCTGTCGGGACTAGCGGGAGGGGCCTATTTGGATGAGCAGTTCTTC	CASSLSGLAGGAYLDEQFF
TRBV6-5	NA	NA	TRBJ2-2	TGTGCCAGCAGTTACTCCCTTCTGAACACCGGGGAGCTGTTTTTT	CASSYSLLNTGELFF
TRBV9	TRBD2	once	TRBJ2-1	TGTGCCAGCAGCACCTCAGGACTAGCGGGCTACAATGAGCAGTTCTTC	CASSTSGLAGYNEQFF
TRBV14	TRBD2	once	TRBJ2-3	TGTGCCAGCAGCCAACCGGGACTAGGCACAGATACGCAGTATTTT	CASSQPGLGTDTQYF
TRBV5-1	NA	NA	TRBJ2-1	TGCGCCAGCAGCTTGGCGCACGTACAGGTCAATGAGCAGTTCTTC	CASSLAHVQVNEQFF
TRBV6-5	NA	NA	TRBJ2-7	TGTGCCAGCAGTTACTCGAAAGGCGACGAGCAGTACTTC	CASSYSKGDEQYF
TRBV18	TRBD1	NA	TRBJ1-3	TGTGCCAGCTCACCAGGGACGGGACAGGTCTCCGGAAACACCATATATTTT	CASSPGTGQVSGNTIYF
TRBV5-8	TRBD1	NA	TRBJ1-5	TGTGCCAGCAGCTCGACAGGGTATAGCAATCAGCCCCAGCATTTT	CASSSTGYSNQPQHF
TRBV5-1	NA	NA	TRBJ1-4	TGCGCCAGCAGCCTGGGGTCAACTAATGAAAAACTGTTTTTT	CASSLGSTNEKLFF
TRBV7-3	TRBD1	NA	TRBJ2-1	TGTGCCAGCAGCCCCCCTGGGACAGGGAGGGGTGAGCAGTTCTTC	CASSPPGTGRGEQFF
TRBV6-1	TRBD2	NA	TRBJ2-7	TGTGCCAGCAGTGAACTACTAGCGGGTGCCGAGCAGTACTTC	CASSELLAGAEQYF
TRBV20-1	NA	NA	TRBJ2-3	TGCAGTGCTGGTCCCCGAGTAACGCAGTATTTT	CSAGPRVTQYF